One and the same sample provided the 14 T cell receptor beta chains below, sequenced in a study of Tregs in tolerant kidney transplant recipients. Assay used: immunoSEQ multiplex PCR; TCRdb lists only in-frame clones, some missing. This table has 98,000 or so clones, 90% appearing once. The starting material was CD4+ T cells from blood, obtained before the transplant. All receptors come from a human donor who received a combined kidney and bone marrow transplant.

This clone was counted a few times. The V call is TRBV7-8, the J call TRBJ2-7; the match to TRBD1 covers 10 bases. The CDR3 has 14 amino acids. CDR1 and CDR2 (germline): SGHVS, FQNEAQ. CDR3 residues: CATTSGTGVYEQYF. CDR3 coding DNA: TGTGCGACCACATCCGGGACAGGGGTCTACGAGCAGTACTTC.

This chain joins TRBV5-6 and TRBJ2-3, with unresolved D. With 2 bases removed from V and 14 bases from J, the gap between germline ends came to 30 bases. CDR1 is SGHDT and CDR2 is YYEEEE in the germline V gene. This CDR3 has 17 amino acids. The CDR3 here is CASSFGVPNAPTIPRYF. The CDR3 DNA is TGTGCCAGCAGCTTTGGAGTCCCAAACGCCCCGACCATCCCGCGGTATTTT.

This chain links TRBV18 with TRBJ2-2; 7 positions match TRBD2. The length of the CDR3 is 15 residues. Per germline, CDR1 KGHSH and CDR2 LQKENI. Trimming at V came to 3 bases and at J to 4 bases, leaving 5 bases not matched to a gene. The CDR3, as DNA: TGTGCCAGCTCACCCTCCGGGACTACCACCGGGGAGCTGTTTTTT. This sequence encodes CASSPSGTTTGELFF.

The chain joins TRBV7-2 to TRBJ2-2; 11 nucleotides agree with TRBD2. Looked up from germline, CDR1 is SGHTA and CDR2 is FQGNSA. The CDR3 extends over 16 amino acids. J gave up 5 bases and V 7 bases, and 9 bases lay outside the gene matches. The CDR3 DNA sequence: TGTGCCAGCACCCTAAGACTAGCGGGGTCTACCGGGGAGCTGTTTTTT. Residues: CASTLRLAGSTGELFF. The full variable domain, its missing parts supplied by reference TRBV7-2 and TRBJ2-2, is GAGVSQSPSNKVTEKGKDVELRCDPISGHTALYWYRQSLGQGLEFLIYFQGNSAPDKSGLPSDRFSAERTGGSVSTLTIQRTQQEDSAVYLCASTLRLAGSTGELFFGEGSRLTVL.

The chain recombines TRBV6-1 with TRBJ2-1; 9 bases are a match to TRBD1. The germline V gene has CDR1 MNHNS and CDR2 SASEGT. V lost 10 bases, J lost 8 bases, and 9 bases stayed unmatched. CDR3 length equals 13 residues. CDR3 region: CATADRGPDEQFF. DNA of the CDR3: TGTGCCACCGCGGACAGGGGACCGGATGAGCAGTTCTTC.

CDR3 coding DNA: TGCAGCGTTCCCGGACGGGGACTAAAGGGAGACATTCAGTACTTC. As protein: CSVPGRGLKGDIQYF. The chain recombines TRBV29-1 with TRBJ2-4, with TRBD2 matching 7 bases. V lost 5 bases and J lost 8; bases outside the gene matches: 15. This CDR3 contains 15 residues. Germline V gives CDR1 SQVTM, CDR2 ANQGSEA. The full variable domain, rest sourced from reference TRBV29-1 and TRBJ2-4, is SAVISQKPSRDICQRGTSLTIQCQVDSQVTMMFWYRQQPGQSLTLIATANQGSEATYESGFVIDKFPISRPNLTFSTLTVSNMSPEDSSIYLCSVPGRGLKGDIQYFGAGTRLSVL.

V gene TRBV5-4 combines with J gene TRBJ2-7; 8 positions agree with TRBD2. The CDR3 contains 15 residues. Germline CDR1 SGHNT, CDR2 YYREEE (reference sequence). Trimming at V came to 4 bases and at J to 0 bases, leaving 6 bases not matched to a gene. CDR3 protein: CASSPGGAISYEQYF. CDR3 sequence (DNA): TGTGCCAGCAGCCCCGGGGGGGCTATCTCCTACGAGCAGTACTTC. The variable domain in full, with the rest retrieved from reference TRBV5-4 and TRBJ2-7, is ETGVTQSPTHLIKTRGQQVTLRCSSQSGHNTVSWYQQALGQGPQFIFQYYREEENGRGNFPPRFSGLQFPNYSSELNVNALELDDSALYLCASSPGGAISYEQYFGPGTRLTVT.

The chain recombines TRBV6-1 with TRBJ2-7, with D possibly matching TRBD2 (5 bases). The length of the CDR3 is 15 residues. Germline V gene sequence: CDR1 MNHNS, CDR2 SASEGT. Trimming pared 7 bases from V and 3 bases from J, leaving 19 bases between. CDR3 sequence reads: CASNLNWGAHYEQYF. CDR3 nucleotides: TGTGCCAGCAACCTAAACTGGGGAGCACACTACGAGCAGTACTTC.

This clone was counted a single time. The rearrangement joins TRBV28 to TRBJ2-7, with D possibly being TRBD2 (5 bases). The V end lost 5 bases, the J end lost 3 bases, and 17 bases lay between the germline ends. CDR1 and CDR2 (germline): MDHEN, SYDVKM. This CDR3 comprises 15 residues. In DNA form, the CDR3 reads TGTGCCAGCAGTCCTCCCGGGGTAGGCGGCTACGAGCAGTACTTC. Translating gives CASSPPGVGGYEQYF.

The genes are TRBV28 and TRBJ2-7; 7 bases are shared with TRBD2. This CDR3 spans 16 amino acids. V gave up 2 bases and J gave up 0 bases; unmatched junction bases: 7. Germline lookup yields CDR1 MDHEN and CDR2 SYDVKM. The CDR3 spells CASSLNLRGISYEQYF. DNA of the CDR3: TGTGCCAGCAGTTTAAATCTGCGGGGGATCTCCTACGAGCAGTACTTC.

The CDR3 sequence is CASSLTGGLYNEQYF. The DNA for the CDR3 is TGTGCCAGCTCACTAACAGGGGGTCTTTACAACGAGCAGTACTTC. The chain couples TRBV18 to TRBJ2-7; 8 bases are a match to TRBD1. The junction had 10 bases not matched to a gene; V was cut back by 4 bases and J by 5 bases. The CDR3 runs to 15 residues. The germline V gene encodes CDR1 KGHSH and CDR2 LQKENI.

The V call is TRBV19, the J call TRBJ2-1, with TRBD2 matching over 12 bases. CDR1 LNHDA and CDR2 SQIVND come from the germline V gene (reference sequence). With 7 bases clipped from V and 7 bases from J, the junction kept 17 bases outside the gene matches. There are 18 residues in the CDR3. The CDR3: CASKRGFLAGGPMNEQFF. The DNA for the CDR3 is TGTGCCAGTAAAAGGGGTTTTCTAGCGGGAGGGCCGATGAATGAGCAGTTCTTC. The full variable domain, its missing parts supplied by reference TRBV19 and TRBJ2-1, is DGGITQSPKYLFRKEGQNVTLSCEQNLNHDAMYWYRQDPGQGLRLIYYSQIVNDFQKGDIAEGYSVSREKKESFPLTVTSAQKNPTAFYLCASKRGFLAGGPMNEQFFGPGTRLTVL.

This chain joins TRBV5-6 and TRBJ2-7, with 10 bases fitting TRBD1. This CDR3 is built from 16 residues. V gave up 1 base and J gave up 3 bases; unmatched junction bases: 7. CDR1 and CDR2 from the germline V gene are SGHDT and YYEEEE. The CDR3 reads CASSLYGTGVVYEQYF. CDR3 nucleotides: TGTGCCAGCAGCTTGTATGGGACAGGGGTTGTCTACGAGCAGTACTTC. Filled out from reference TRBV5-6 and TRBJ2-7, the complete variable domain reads DAGVTQSPTHLIKTRGQQVTLRCSPKSGHDTVSWYQQALGQGPQFIFQYYEEEERQRGNFPDRFSGHQFPNYSSELNVNALLLGDSALYLCASSLYGTGVVYEQYFGPGTRLTVT.

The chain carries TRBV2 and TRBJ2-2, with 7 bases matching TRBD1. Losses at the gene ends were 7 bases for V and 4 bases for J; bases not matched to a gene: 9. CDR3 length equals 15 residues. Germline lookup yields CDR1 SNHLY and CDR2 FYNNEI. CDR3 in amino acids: CASKKGGAGTGELFF. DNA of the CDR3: TGTGCCAGCAAGAAAGGGGGCGCGGGCACCGGGGAGCTGTTTTTT.